The 17 T cell receptor beta chains listed next were all sequenced from one sample in a study of blood T cell repertoires in COVID-19. TCRdb keeps only in-frame clones here, not all; method: immunoSEQ multiplex PCR. The sample carries about 210,000 clones, 75% to 85% recorded once. Material: peripheral blood. Receptor source: a human donor in a cohort sampled during active COVID-19.

V is TRBV10-3 and J is TRBJ2-3, with a tentative D call TRBD2 (6 bases). Per the germline V gene, CDR1 is ENHRY and CDR2 is SYGVKD. The CDR3 spans 15 residues. V lost 7 bases and J 0 bases, leaving 14 bases between the germline ends. The CDR3 DNA reads as TGTGCCATCACCGAACGACGGGGGAGCACAGATACGCAGTATTTT. Translating gives CAITERRGSTDTQYF.

This sequence joins TRBV19 and TRBJ1-4; D gene ambiguous. The CDR3 covers 15 residues. Germline V gives CDR1 LNHDA, CDR2 SQIVND (reference sequence). V shed 7 bases and J shed 8 bases, with 20 bases lying between them. The CDR3 nucleotides are TGTGCCAGTAACAATGCTGGCGACATGGGCGAAAAACTGTTTTTT. Encoded protein: CASNNAGDMGEKLFF.

This chain joins TRBV5-8 and TRBJ2-5; D remains ambiguous. The CDR3 consists of 13 residues. The germline gives CDR1 SGHTS, CDR2 YDEGEE. Trimming took off 3 bases at V and 2 bases at J, with 8 bases between the two ends. This CDR3 is CASSWQEQETQYF. CDR3 DNA sequence: TGTGCCAGCAGCTGGCAGGAACAAGAGACCCAGTACTTC. Drawing the rest from reference TRBV5-8 and TRBJ2-5, the complete variable domain is EAGVTQSPTHLIKTRGQQATLRCSPISGHTSVYWYQQALGLGLQFLLWYDEGEERNRGNFPPRFSGRQFPNYSSELNVNALELEDSALYLCASSWQEQETQYFGPGTRLLVL.

The V and J genes are TRBV6-5 and TRBJ2-1; the match to TRBD1 covers 8 bases. This CDR3 has 15 amino acids. Germline CDR1 reads MNHEY; CDR2 reads SVGAGI. The J segment lost 11 bases and the V segment lost 5 bases, leaving 14 bases of the junction unmatched. CDR3 DNA: TGTGCCAGCAGTCCCCAGGGGGCTGCGGTGACAAAGCAGTTCTTC. Translation: CASSPQGAAVTKQFF.

The rearrangement uses TRBV20-1 and TRBJ2-1, with unresolved D. Trimming took 3 bases from V and 6 from J, leaving 6 bases between them. The germline gives CDR1 DFQATT, CDR2 SNEGSKA (reference sequence). The CDR3 runs 11 residues. CDR3 sequence (DNA): TGCAGTGCTAGTCGCGTCAATGAGCAGTTCTTC. Its translation is CSASRVNEQFF.

The rearrangement links TRBV6-2 or TRBV6-3 to TRBJ1-5, with D unclear. The CDR3 sequence is 12 residues long. V lost 0 bases and J 9 bases, leaving 6 bases between the germline ends. From germline, CDR1 is MNHEY and CDR2 SVGEGT. This chain's CDR3 is CASSYSELPQHF. DNA for the CDR3: TGTGCCAGCAGTTACTCGGAGCTGCCCCAGCATTTT.

The gene calls are TRBV28 and TRBJ2-5, with TRBD1 matching 10 bases. The CDR3 is 18 residues long. Unmatched junction bases numbered 13, after V lost 5 bases and J lost 1 base. Germline assignment: CDR1 MDHEN and CDR2 SYDVKM. The CDR3 DNA reads as TGTGCCAGCAGTGCGACAGGGGGCACTGGTTGGGCCCAAGAGACCCAGTACTTC. Its translation: CASSATGGTGWAQETQYF.

This chain uses TRBV7-6 with TRBJ2-1; possibly TRBD1 for D (5 bases). Germline V gene sequence: CDR1 SGHVS, CDR2 FNYEAQ. This CDR3 comprises 13 residues. The V end was cut by 1 base, the J end by 7 bases, with 8 bases between. The CDR3 region is CASSLGQKNEQFF. CDR3 bases: TGTGCCAGCAGCTTAGGACAGAAGAATGAGCAGTTCTTC.

The chain has TRBV5-1 and TRBJ2-7, with 9 bases aligning to TRBD2. The CDR3 covers 15 residues. The junction had 12 bases not matched to a gene; V was cut back by 6 bases and J by 5 bases. The V gene's germline CDR1 is SGHRS and CDR2 YFSETQ. The CDR3 region is CASNELAGTDDEQYF. The CDR3 bases are TGCGCCAGCAACGAACTAGCGGGCACGGACGACGAGCAGTACTTC.

This clone was observed many times. V is TRBV6-5 and J is TRBJ1-2, with 7 nucleotides matching TRBD1. V lost 6 bases and J lost 7; bases outside the gene matches: 14. CDR1 is MNHEY and CDR2 is SVGAGI in the germline V gene. This CDR3 comprises 15 residues. The CDR3 bases are TGTGCCAGCAGGAGGGGGCTGGGCGCTATGGCTGGCTACACCTTC. This codes for CASRRGLGAMAGYTF.

The chain has TRBV19 and TRBJ1-6, with 9 bases lining up with TRBD1. Trimming removed 7 bases from V and 8 bases from J; junction bases left unmatched: 6. The CDR3 is 14 residues long. Germline assignment: CDR1 LNHDA and CDR2 SQIVND (reference sequence). The CDR3 region is CASTLTGGDSPLHF. As DNA, the CDR3 is TGTGCCAGTACCTTGACAGGGGGGGATTCACCCCTCCACTTT.

There are a few counts of this clone. This sequence joins TRBV5-4 and TRBJ2-1; 8 bases align to TRBD1. This CDR3 contains 13 residues. Germline V CDR1 and CDR2: SGHNT, YYREEE (reference sequence). Losses at the gene ends were 8 bases for V and 4 bases for J; bases not matched to a gene: 5. CDR3 region: CASSGQGYNEQFF. The CDR3 DNA reads as TGTGCCAGTTCAGGACAGGGTTACAATGAGCAGTTCTTC.

V gene TRBV10-1 combines with J gene TRBJ1-1, with D possibly TRBD1 on 5 matching bases. Trimming took off 0 bases at V and 3 bases at J, with 20 bases between the two ends. CDR3 length: 18 amino acids. CDR1 is WNHNN, CDR2 SYGVQD, per germline (reference sequence). In DNA, the CDR3 is TGCGCCAGCAGTGAGTCGTTGCAGGGTATCATTTCGGACACTGAAGCTTTCTTT. Protein sequence: CASSESLQGIISDTEAFF.

V gene TRBV11-1 combines with J gene TRBJ2-1, with 7 bases fitting TRBD1. CDR3 size: 16 residues. The J segment lost 8 bases and the V segment lost 5 bases, leaving 15 bases of the junction unmatched. CDR1 SGHAT and CDR2 FQDESV come from the germline V gene (reference sequence). The chain's CDR3 is CASSLTDRVFRDEQFF. CDR3 DNA sequence: TGTGCCAGCAGCCTCACCGACAGGGTATTCAGGGATGAGCAGTTCTTC.

This chain joins TRBV29-1 and TRBJ2-3; maybe TRBD1 (7 bases). V gave up 6 bases and J gave up 6 bases, with 16 bases separating them. Germline CDR1 and CDR2: SQVTM and ANQGSEA. The CDR3 totals 13 residues. CDR3 region: CSVRRGPADTQYF. The CDR3 DNA reads TGCAGCGTCCGGAGGGGGCCTGCGGATACGCAGTATTTT.

The V call is TRBV9, the J call TRBJ1-2, with 8 positions matching TRBD1. V lost 4 bases to trimming and J lost 4 bases; unmatched junction nucleotides: 12. This CDR3 is 16 amino acids long. The germline CDR1 and CDR2 sequences are SGDLS and YYNGEE. The CDR3 region has the DNA TGTGCCAGCAGCCCCCTAGTCGGGGGACAGGCCTATGGCTACACCTTC. Translated, it gives CASSPLVGGQAYGYTF.

This chain links TRBV6-5 with TRBJ2-2; 9 bases are shared with TRBD2. This CDR3 contains 15 residues. Germline-derived CDR1 and CDR2 are MNHEY and SVGAGI. V trimming: 8 bases; J trimming: 4 bases; junction bases outside the gene matches: 8. The CDR3 DNA is TGTGCCAGCGAAGCTGTGACTAGCGGCACCGGGGAGCTGTTTTTT. It codes for CASEAVTSGTGELFF.